This TCR beta chain was profiled in a study of cytomegalovirus exposure and HLA in healthy donors. The PCR made use of 60 Vbeta and 13 Jbeta primers. Sequencing was performed with immunoSEQ multiplex PCR; in TCRdb, only in-frame clones are kept and a portion is missing. The repertoire consists of approximately 190,000 clones, with more than 75% occurring once and the leading ten covering roughly 1.3%. Trimming took off 4 bases at V and 7 bases at J, with 23 bases between the two ends. Germline V CDR1 and CDR2: LGHNA, YNFKEQ. The CDR3 is 17 amino acids. The donors (healthy individuals) were bone marrow donors.

The chain combines TRBV4-2 with TRBJ1-3, with D maybe TRBD1 (6 bases). Input material: PBMCs. The TCR was taken from a man aged 25-45 years in good health and CMV-seronegative. CDR3 residues: CASSLNPQPQGFNTIYF. In nucleotides, the CDR3 is TGTGCCAGCAGCCTCAACCCTCAGCCCCAGGGGTTTAACACCATATATTTT.